The 10 T cell receptor beta chains presented below share a single source sample, sequenced in a study of T cell responses to AZD1222 COVID-19 vaccine. Clones were read by immunoSEQ multiplex PCR, and TCRdb kept only the in-frame ones, dropping some. The data hold 110,000 to 150,000 clones, with around 90% observed a single time. Sequenced here: peripheral blood, sampled 28 days after the second AZD1222 dose. These receptors were collected from an adult who received the AZD1222 COVID-19 vaccine.

V and J are TRBV7-9 and TRBJ1-2; no reliable D call. V was shortened by 5 bases and J by 0 bases, with 7 bases between the two germline ends. CDR1 is SEHNR, CDR2 FQNEAQ, per germline (reference sequence). The CDR3 has 13 amino acids. CDR3 amino acids: CASSPLPNYGYTF. The CDR3 bases are TGTGCCAGCAGCCCTCTCCCTAACTATGGCTACACCTTC.

The rearrangement joins TRBV2 to TRBJ1-1, with 7 positions matching TRBD1. Trimming cost V 6 bases and J 3 bases; bases outside gene matches: 10. The CDR3 is 15 amino acids. Germline lookup yields CDR1 SNHLY and CDR2 FYNNEI. Written as DNA, the CDR3 is TGTGCCAGCAGACACACAGGGGTTGTGGACACTGAAGCTTTCTTT. This encodes CASRHTGVVDTEAFF.

This rearrangement joins TRBV20-1 to TRBJ2-7; either TRBD1 or TRBD2 may fit D (5 bases each). V was shortened by 1 base and J by 12 bases, with 13 bases between the two germline ends. The CDR3 contains 11 residues. Germline lookup yields CDR1 DFQATT and CDR2 SNEGSKA (reference sequence). CDR3 coding DNA: TGCAGTGCTAGAGCGGGGCGCAGCTCGTACTTC. Protein product: CSARAGRSSYF.

This chain connects TRBV19 to TRBJ2-2, with TRBD2 identical over 8 bases. Germline CDR1 is LNHDA and CDR2 is SQIVND (reference sequence). The CDR3 runs 18 residues. V shed 5 bases and J 1 base; nucleotides not matched to a gene: 12. The CDR3 region has the DNA TGTGCCAGTAGTGAGCGGGGGCCGAACTTAAAGAACACCGGGGAGCTGTTTTTT. Translated, it gives CASSERGPNLKNTGELFF. Complete variable domain (other parts from reference TRBV19 and TRBJ2-2): DGGITQSPKYLFRKEGQNVTLSCEQNLNHDAMYWYRQDPGQGLRLIYYSQIVNDFQKGDIAEGYSVSREKKESFPLTVTSAQKNPTAFYLCASSERGPNLKNTGELFFGEGSRLTVL.

This chain uses TRBV7-8 with TRBJ2-7; 10 nucleotides match TRBD1. CDR3 length: 16 residues. Germline V lookup: CDR1 SGHVS, CDR2 FQNEAQ. V was pared by 1 base and J by 2 bases, with 5 bases of the junction left unmatched. This chain's CDR3 is CASSLVGTGVAYEQYF. The CDR3 DNA reads TGTGCCAGCAGCTTAGTGGGGACAGGGGTTGCCTACGAGCAGTACTTC.

The rearrangement uses TRBV7-2 and TRBJ1-2; D perhaps matches TRBD1 (5 bases). The CDR3 spans 13 residues. The germline gives CDR1 SGHTA, CDR2 FQGNSA. The V end was cut by 3 bases, the J end by 13 bases, with 18 bases between. This CDR3 is CASSFYLQGDLTF. The CDR3 DNA is TGTGCCAGCAGCTTCTACTTGCAGGGAGACCTCACCTTC.

The chain links TRBV2 to TRBJ1-2, with 8 bases fitting TRBD1. Germline V gene lookup returns CDR1 SNHLY and CDR2 FYNNEI. V lost 8 bases and J lost 4; bases outside the gene matches: 9. The CDR3 is 14 amino acids. The CDR3 reads CASGGQGATYGYTF. CDR3 sequence (DNA): TGTGCCAGCGGGGGTCAGGGGGCGACCTATGGCTACACCTTC.

The chain couples TRBV2 to TRBJ1-5; maybe TRBD1 (6 bases). CDR1 is SNHLY, CDR2 FYNNEI, per germline. Trimming left V 7 bases short and J 7 bases short, with 11 bases between. This CDR3 is 12 amino acids long. The CDR3 protein is CASTSGDQPQHF. The CDR3 DNA sequence: TGTGCCAGCACGTCAGGGGACCAGCCCCAGCATTTT.

The V gene is TRBV10-3, the J gene TRBJ1-1; 12 bases align to TRBD1. The CDR3 has 17 residues. Germline V CDR1 and CDR2: ENHRY, SYGVKD. The V segment lost 6 bases and the J segment 0 bases; nucleotides outside the gene matches: 8. The CDR3 sequence is CAIRMTGTGGLNTEAFF. DNA of the CDR3: TGTGCCATCAGGATGACCGGGACAGGGGGCTTGAACACTGAAGCTTTCTTT.

The V call is TRBV7-8, the J call TRBJ1-5; D uncertain. Germline V CDR1 and CDR2: SGHVS, FQNEAQ. The CDR3 is 15 amino acids. V lost 1 base to trimming and J lost 2 bases, with 9 bases between them. Here the CDR3 DNA reads TGTGCCAGCAGCTTAGTCGGTGGGGGCAATCAGCCCCAGCATTTT. It codes for CASSLVGGGNQPQHF.